Below, 20 T cell receptor beta chains from the same sample are listed, as sequenced in a study of cytomegalovirus exposure and HLA in healthy donors. Profiling relied on immunoSEQ multiplex PCR, and the TCRdb table lists in-frame clones only, not all of them. This sample has approximately 71,000 clones, with approximately 94% found just once. Specimen: PBMCs. The receptors derive from a woman in her late teens or twenties in good health and CMV-seronegative.

This chain links TRBV7-9 with TRBJ1-5; 7 bases line up with TRBD1. CDR1 is SEHNR, CDR2 FQNEAQ, per germline (reference sequence). The CDR3 spans 14 residues. J lost 2 bases, V lost 5 bases, and 3 bases had no gene match. The CDR3 sequence: CASSQGQGNQPQHF. In DNA form, the CDR3 reads TGTGCCAGCAGCCAAGGACAGGGCAATCAGCCCCAGCATTTT. The whole variable domain, filled in from reference TRBV7-9 and TRBJ1-5, reads DTGVSQNPRHKITKRGQNVTFRCDPISEHNRLYWYRQTLGQGPEFLTYFQNEAQLEKSRLLSDRFSAERPKGSFSTLEIQRTEQGDSAMYLCASSQGQGNQPQHFGDGTRLSIL.

The chain has TRBV6-4 and TRBJ2-3, with TRBD1 as a possible D gene (5 bases). Germline V gives CDR1 MRHNA, CDR2 SNTAGT. Trimming removed 4 bases at V and 3 bases at J, with 8 bases between. The CDR3 is 13 residues long. The CDR3 here is CASSATVTDTQYF. In DNA, the CDR3 is TGTGCCAGCAGTGCGACAGTGACAGATACGCAGTATTTT.

The chain links TRBV27 to TRBJ2-1; 8 bases are a match to TRBD2. Germline CDR1 MNHEY, CDR2 SMNVEV (reference sequence). J gave up 2 bases and V 5 bases, and 5 bases lay outside the gene matches. The CDR3 loop spans 15 amino acids. Here the CDR3 DNA reads TGTGCCAGCAGTCCCCTAGCGGGTGCCTACAATGAGCAGTTCTTC. This sequence encodes CASSPLAGAYNEQFF.

The rearrangement uses TRBV7-2 and TRBJ1-2; possibly TRBD1 for D (5 bases). Germline-derived CDR1 and CDR2 are SGHTA and FQGNSA. The germline V and J ends were trimmed by 5 bases and 3 bases, with 13 bases remaining between them. This CDR3 contains 14 residues. This CDR3 reads CASSPQGGDYGYTF. The CDR3 DNA reads as TGTGCCAGCAGCCCTCAGGGTGGTGACTATGGCTACACCTTC.

This chain connects TRBV5-4 to TRBJ2-3; 15 nucleotides agree with TRBD2. Germline CDR1 SGHNT, CDR2 YYREEE (reference sequence). The CDR3 length is 16 residues. The V and J ends lost 3 bases and 6 bases, in that order; junction bases with no gene match: 5. This chain's CDR3 is CASSSGTSGGRDTQYF. For the CDR3, the DNA is TGTGCCAGCAGCTCTGGGACTAGCGGGGGGAGGGATACGCAGTATTTT.

The chain employs TRBV29-1 and TRBJ2-1, with 11 nucleotides matching TRBD2. V trimming: 6 bases; J trimming: 8 bases; junction bases outside the gene matches: 15. CDR1 is SQVTM, CDR2 ANQGSEA, per germline. The CDR3 has 16 residues. The CDR3 nucleotides read TGCAGCGTACTTACTAGCGGGAGAAGTTATTCGGATGAGCAGTTCTTC. Translating gives CSVLTSGRSYSDEQFF.

V gene TRBV28 combines with J gene TRBJ2-7; no firm D call. V was trimmed by 10 bases and J by 0 bases, leaving 19 bases between them. The germline V gene encodes CDR1 MDHEN and CDR2 SYDVKM. This CDR3 has 15 residues. The CDR3 spells CAKSMWRSSSYEQYF. CDR3 bases: TGTGCCAAATCAATGTGGCGGTCTAGCTCCTACGAGCAGTACTTC. Complete variable domain (other parts from reference TRBV28 and TRBJ2-7): DVKVTQSSRYLVKRTGEKVFLECVQDMDHENMFWYRQDPGLGLRLIYFSYDVKMKEKGDIPEGYSVSREKKERFSLILESASTNQTSMYLCAKSMWRSSSYEQYFGPGTRLTVT.

The chain joins TRBV6-6 to TRBJ1-2; D possibly corresponds to TRBD1 (5 bases). Germline lookup yields CDR1 MNHNY and CDR2 SVGAGI (reference sequence). Trimming cost V 0 bases and J 4 bases, with 9 bases left between them. The CDR3 spans 14 residues. The DNA for the CDR3 is TGTGCCAGCAGTTACTCCAGGGATTCCTATGGCTACACCTTC. Protein: CASSYSRDSYGYTF.

This chain links TRBV6-1 with TRBJ1-5, with 10 positions matching TRBD1. Trimming cost V 8 bases and J 2 bases; bases outside gene matches: 0. Germline V CDR1 and CDR2: MNHNS, SASEGT. The CDR3 is 13 residues long. CDR3 nucleotides: TGTGCCAGCGGACAGGGGGGCAATCAGCCCCAGCATTTT. It encodes CASGQGGNQPQHF.

CDR3 sequence (DNA): TGTGCCAGCAGCTTAACGGGACAGGGGGGGATGGGCTATGGCTACACCTTC. This codes for CASSLTGQGGMGYGYTF. V gene TRBV28 combines with J gene TRBJ1-2; 11 bases align to TRBD1. The CDR3 extends over 17 amino acids. Per the germline V gene, CDR1 is MDHEN and CDR2 is SYDVKM. V was pared by 6 bases and J by 4 bases, with 13 bases of the junction left unmatched.

This rearrangement joins TRBV10-3 to TRBJ2-7; a weak D match, TRBD2 (5 bases). CDR3 length: 16 residues. The V gene lost 0 bases and the J gene lost 5 bases, with 17 bases spanning the gap. Looked up from germline, CDR1 is ENHRY and CDR2 is SYGVKD. In nucleotides, the CDR3 is TGTGCCATCAGTGAGTCGCGAGCGGTCAAAGGTGACGAGCAGTACTTC. Translating gives CAISESRAVKGDEQYF.

This clone was recorded once. V is TRBV9 and J is TRBJ2-7; maybe TRBD2 (6 bases). Trimming removed 4 bases from V and 2 bases from J, with 13 bases in between. The germline gives CDR1 SGDLS, CDR2 YYNGEE. The CDR3 consists of 14 residues. The CDR3 DNA reads TGTGCCAGCAGCCCCGGACTATTCACCTACGAGCAGTACTTC. Protein product: CASSPGLFTYEQYF. Based on the CDR3 plus reference TRBV9 and TRBJ2-7, the full variable domain is DSGVTQTPKHLITATGQRVTLRCSPRSGDLSVYWYQQSLDQGLQFLIQYYNGEERAKGNILERFSAQQFPDLHSELNLSSLELGDSALYFCASSPGLFTYEQYFGPGTRLTVT.

The genes are TRBV12-5 and TRBJ1-2; D uncertain. Germline CDR1 and CDR2: LGHNT and FRNRAP. This CDR3 has 12 amino acids. The V end was cut by 1 base, the J end by 7 bases, with 7 bases between. Here the CDR3 DNA reads TGTGCTAGTGGTTTGGGTGGCGGTGGCTACACCTTC. As protein: CASGLGGGGYTF.

This rearrangement joins TRBV10-1 to TRBJ2-1; TRBD2 matches at 10 bases. The V segment lost 6 bases and the J segment 9 bases; nucleotides outside the gene matches: 11. CDR1 is WNHNN and CDR2 is SYGVQD in the germline V gene (reference sequence). This CDR3 has 15 residues. This CDR3 reads CASSSLAGAQREQFF. In nucleotides, the CDR3 is TGCGCCAGCAGCTCTCTAGCGGGAGCCCAGCGTGAGCAGTTCTTC.

The rearrangement uses TRBV28 and TRBJ2-1, with 10 bases aligning to TRBD2. The V gene end was trimmed by 1 base and the J gene end by 8 bases; junction bases not matched to a gene: 11. The germline gives CDR1 MDHEN, CDR2 SYDVKM. The length of the CDR3 is 17 residues. CDR3 nucleotide sequence: TGTGCCAGCAGTTTATCTTCGCCTAGCGGGAGTTGGTATGAGCAGTTCTTC. Its translation: CASSLSSPSGSWYEQFF.

V usage is TRBV2 and J usage is TRBJ2-1; weak D call: TRBD1 (5 bases). V was cut by 3 bases and J by 9 bases, with 15 bases left in between. Germline loops: CDR1 SNHLY, CDR2 FYNNEI. This CDR3 region has 14 residues. The CDR3 DNA reads as TGTGCCAGCAGTGAGGGGCAGGGTGCAAGTGAGCAGTTCTTC. This encodes CASSEGQGASEQFF.

The chain has TRBV19 and TRBJ2-1, with TRBD2 matching 9 bases. This CDR3 has 15 residues. The V gene end was trimmed by 7 bases and the J gene end by 4 bases; junction bases not matched to a gene: 8. Germline values: CDR1 LNHDA, CDR2 SQIVND (reference sequence). This chain's CDR3 is CASKVASGDYNEQFF. The DNA for the CDR3 is TGTGCCAGTAAGGTCGCTAGCGGGGATTACAATGAGCAGTTCTTC.

This chain links TRBV10-2 with TRBJ2-7; 9 nucleotides match TRBD1. Trimming at V came to 7 bases and at J to 3 bases, leaving 10 bases not matched to a gene. Germline V gene data show CDR1 as WSHSY and CDR2 as SAAADI. The CDR3 is made up of 15 amino acids. In nucleotides, the CDR3 is TGCGCCAGCAAACTACCGGGACAGGGAGACTACGAGCAGTACTTC. It translates to CASKLPGQGDYEQYF.

The CDR3 region is CASSLARYPKAFF. The DNA for the CDR3 is TGTGCCAGCAGCTTAGCCCGCTATCCAAAAGCTTTCTTT. The V and J genes are TRBV11-1 and TRBJ1-1; D gene uncertain. Germline CDR1 SGHAT, CDR2 FQDESV (reference sequence). V lost 0 bases to trimming and J lost 9 bases, with 11 bases between them. This CDR3 contains 13 residues. Full variable domain (outside the CDR3, taken from reference TRBV11-1 and TRBJ1-1): EAEVAQSPRYKITEKSQAVAFWCDPISGHATLYWYRQILGQGPELLVQFQDESVVDDSQLPKDRFSAERLKGVDSTLKIQPAELGDSAMYLCASSLARYPKAFFGQGTRLTVV.

This chain connects TRBV7-3 to TRBJ2-4, with 8 bases identical to TRBD1. The CDR3 sequence is 13 residues long. Germline CDR1 and CDR2: SGHTA and FQGTGA. V trimming: 5 bases; J trimming: 8 bases; junction bases outside the gene matches: 5. The CDR3 loop reads CASSQTGADIQYF. The CDR3, as DNA: TGTGCCAGCAGCCAGACAGGGGCGGACATTCAGTACTTC.